This TCR beta chain was sequenced in a study of response to subunit inactivated influenza vaccine. TCRdb re-analysed the RT-PCR reads in MiXCR, keeping a single row per CDR3 protein. The table lists about 480,000 distinct CDR3 sequences, approximately 11% of them singletons. This clonotype was detected a few times. V dropped 6 bases and J dropped 5; count of bases not matched to a gene: 7. Germline lookup yields CDR1 SGHTA and CDR2 FQGNSA. The length of the CDR3 is 14 residues. Specimen: PBMCs from blood, collected roughly 45 days after vaccination. The V and J genes are TRBV7-2 and TRBJ2-5; 9 nucleotides align to TRBD2. The sequence was obtained from a man aged 50 to 60 who received an inactivated influenza vaccine. The CDR3 spells CASRGSGGVETQYF. The CDR3 nucleotides are TGTGCCAGCAGGGGTAGCGGGGGAGTGGAGACCCAGTACTTC.